The 30 T cell receptor beta chains in this list originate from one sample, sequenced in a study of blood T cell repertoires in COVID-19. Here immunoSEQ multiplex PCR was the method, and the copy in TCRdb shows in-frame clones only, minus some. The data hold about 480,000 clones, with approximately 90% observed a single time. Sequencing was carried out using PBMCs or T cells enriched from blood (not recorded which). Source of these receptors: a woman aged 40 to 50 who had recovered from COVID-19.

J is TRBJ1-2 and V is TRBV25-1; D not resolved. The CDR3 extends over 16 amino acids. Germline CDR1 reads MGHDK; CDR2 reads SYGVNS. Trimming removed 8 bases from V and 0 bases from J, with 19 bases in between. Here the CDR3 DNA reads TGTGCCAGCCTACCCCCCTCAGGCGACACTAACTATGGCTACACCTTC. This sequence encodes CASLPPSGDTNYGYTF.

CDR3 protein: CASSAPLWRPQTGELFF. DNA for the CDR3: TGTGCCAGCAGCGCCCCCCTCTGGCGGCCCCAAACCGGGGAGCTGTTTTTT. The chain uses TRBV9 and TRBJ2-2; D gene ambiguous. V lost 3 bases and J lost 5, with 20 bases in between. The CDR3 runs to 17 residues. Germline V gives CDR1 SGDLS, CDR2 YYNGEE.

The gene calls are TRBV6-5 and TRBJ1-2; TRBD1 aligns across 7 bases. The CDR3 contains 14 residues. Germline loops: CDR1 MNHEY, CDR2 SVGAGI. J was trimmed by 14 bases and V by 2 bases; bases with no gene match: 14. The chain's CDR3 is CASSYALTGTSETF. In DNA form, the CDR3 reads TGTGCCAGCAGTTACGCCCTGACAGGGACGAGTGAAACCTTC.

CDR3 amino acids: CASSSGQGGYNEQFF. CDR3 DNA sequence: TGTGCCAGTAGTTCCGGACAGGGTGGGTACAATGAGCAGTTCTTC. The chain combines TRBV19 with TRBJ2-1, with 8 bases fitting TRBD1. CDR3 size: 15 residues. The V gene end was trimmed by 5 bases and the J gene end by 4 bases; junction bases not matched to a gene: 7. The V gene's germline CDR1 is LNHDA and CDR2 SQIVND (reference sequence).

The V gene is TRBV5-1, the J gene TRBJ1-2; 9 nucleotides line up with TRBD1. Looked up from germline, CDR1 is SGHRS and CDR2 is YFSETQ. This CDR3 has 15 amino acids. J lost 3 bases, V lost 0 bases, and 3 bases had no gene match. The CDR3 protein is CASSLGDRAYYGYTF. In DNA form, the CDR3 reads TGCGCCAGCAGCTTGGGGGACAGGGCTTACTATGGCTACACCTTC. The entire variable domain, with the rest obtained from reference TRBV5-1 and TRBJ1-2, is as follows: KAGVTQTPRYLIKTRGQQVTLSCSPISGHRSVSWYQQTPGQGLQFLFEYFSETQRNKGNFPGRFSGRQFSNSRSEMNVSTLELGDSALYLCASSLGDRAYYGYTFGSGTRLTVV.

The chain employs TRBV7-9 and TRBJ1-5, with D tentatively TRBD1 (6 bases). The CDR3 runs to 18 residues. Germline CDR1 is SEHNR and CDR2 is FQNEAQ (reference sequence). Trimming took off 0 bases at V and 5 bases at J, with 20 bases between the two ends. As DNA, the CDR3 is TGTGCCAGCAGCTTAGCGCCCGCAGGACAGCCGACCTATCAGCCCCAGCATTTT. It translates to CASSLAPAGQPTYQPQHF.

The gene calls are TRBV2 and TRBJ2-3; TRBD2 matches at 7 bases. Per the germline V gene, CDR1 is SNHLY and CDR2 is FYNNEI. V trimming: 8 bases; J trimming: 0 bases; junction bases outside the gene matches: 5. The length of the CDR3 is 14 residues. The CDR3 DNA reads as TGTGCCAGCGCCCAGCGGGGTAGCACAGATACGCAGTATTTT. Translating it yields CASAQRGSTDTQYF.

CDR3 sequence: CASSPLGQGNTEAFF. DNA of the CDR3: TGTGCCAGCAGCCCCCTTGGGCAGGGAAACACTGAAGCTTTCTTT. The rearrangement joins TRBV3-1 (or the pseudogene TRBV3-2) to TRBJ1-1; tentatively, D is TRBD1 (5 bases). Trimming left V 4 bases short and J 2 bases short, with 14 bases between. Germline values: CDR1 LGHDT, CDR2 YNNKEL (reference sequence). The CDR3 runs to 15 residues.

V usage is TRBV10-3 and J usage is TRBJ2-2; D possibly corresponds to TRBD2 (6 bases). CDR3 length: 13 amino acids. Germline V gene data show CDR1 as ENHRY and CDR2 as SYGVKD. V was cut by 11 bases and J by 4 bases, with 14 bases left in between. CDR3 in DNA: TGTGCCGCCAAGCTAGCGCTCACCGGGGAGCTGTTTTTT. Translated, it gives CAAKLALTGELFF.

The genes are TRBV12-5 and TRBJ2-3; TRBD2 aligns across 7 bases. Unmatched junction bases numbered 6, after V lost 2 bases and J lost 4 bases. CDR3 length: 15 amino acids. CDR1 is LGHNT and CDR2 is FRNRAP in the germline V gene. The CDR3 protein is CASGLLRESPDTQYF. The DNA for the CDR3 is TGTGCTAGTGGTTTGTTGCGGGAGTCCCCAGATACGCAGTATTTT.

The DNA for the CDR3 is TGTGCCAGCAGTACGCCGGGACAGGGTCTGTCACCCCTCCACTTT. It yields the protein CASSTPGQGLSPLHF. V gene TRBV28 combines with J gene TRBJ1-6, with TRBD1 matching 9 bases. Germline CDR1 MDHEN, CDR2 SYDVKM. The CDR3 is 15 amino acids. V lost 5 bases, J lost 10 bases, and 9 bases stayed unmatched.

The CDR3 sequence: CASSPRAGPVTEQYF. The CDR3 nucleotides read TGTGCCAGCAGTCCGCGAGCAGGGCCAGTCACCGAGCAGTACTTC. The chain links TRBV5-5 to TRBJ2-7; D might be TRBD1 (5 bases). The CDR3 runs 15 residues. Trimming cost V 5 bases and J 6 bases, with 21 bases left between them. The V gene's germline CDR1 is SGHKS and CDR2 YYEKEE (reference sequence).

CDR3 sequence: CASSSDSTTQAFF. Written as DNA, the CDR3 is TGTGCCAGCAGCTCGGACAGCACTACTCAGGCTTTCTTT. The rearrangement joins TRBV7-8 to TRBJ1-1; maybe TRBD1 (6 bases). Germline CDR1 and CDR2: SGHVS and FQNEAQ. This CDR3 region has 13 residues. V was cut by 4 bases and J by 11 bases, with 17 bases left in between.

This clone was recorded only once. The chain has TRBV16 and TRBJ1-5, with 7 bases aligning to TRBD1. CDR1 and CDR2 (germline): KGHSY, FQNENV. V lost 0 bases, J lost 0 bases, and 8 bases stayed unmatched. CDR3 size: 18 residues. This CDR3 reads CASSQSREQGVSNQPQHF. In nucleotides, the CDR3 is TGTGCCAGCAGCCAATCAAGGGAGCAGGGGGTTAGCAATCAGCCCCAGCATTTT.

The chain couples TRBV5-6 to TRBJ1-4; TRBD1 is a possible D gene (6 bases). This CDR3 has 15 residues. The V end was cut by 4 bases, the J end by 5 bases, with 15 bases between. Per germline, CDR1 SGHDT and CDR2 YYEEEE. In DNA, the CDR3 is TGTGCCAGCAGCCCCGGGACACCCCGGAATGAAAAACTGTTTTTT. Protein product: CASSPGTPRNEKLFF.

The V gene is TRBV7-2, the J gene TRBJ1-2; no clear D gene. The CDR3 is made up of 15 amino acids. Trimming took 5 bases from V and 8 from J, leaving 21 bases between them. CDR1 and CDR2 (germline): SGHTA, FQGNSA. CDR3 sequence reads: CASSSTKRLEGGYTF. The CDR3 region has the DNA TGTGCCAGCAGCAGCACCAAGAGGCTTGAGGGCGGCTACACCTTC. Full variable domain (rest looked up from reference TRBV7-2 and TRBJ1-2): GAGVSQSPSNKVTEKGKDVELRCDPISGHTALYWYRQSLGQGLEFLIYFQGNSAPDKSGLPSDRFSAERTGGSVSTLTIQRTQQEDSAVYLCASSSTKRLEGGYTFGSGTRLTVV.

The rearrangement links TRBV19 to TRBJ2-1; 12 bases match TRBD2. V dropped 5 bases and J dropped 15; count of bases not matched to a gene: 5. The CDR3 has 12 amino acids. Germline-derived CDR1 and CDR2 are LNHDA and SQIVND (reference sequence). The CDR3 here is CASSPGTSGSFF. The DNA for the CDR3 is TGTGCCAGTAGTCCCGGGACTAGCGGGTCGTTCTTC.

The chain is built from TRBV14 and TRBJ2-5; 7 bases are shared with TRBD1. The CDR3 contains 15 residues. From germline, CDR1 is SGHDN and CDR2 FVKESK. V gave up 5 bases and J gave up 5 bases; unmatched junction bases: 11. The CDR3 spells CASSSGQSFPETQYF. Here the CDR3 DNA reads TGTGCCAGCAGCTCGGGACAGAGTTTCCCGGAGACCCAGTACTTC. The full variable domain, in which reference TRBV14 and TRBJ2-5 provide the parts outside the CDR3, is EAGVTQFPSHSVIEKGQTVTLRCDPISGHDNLYWYRRVMGKEIKFLLHFVKESKQDESGMPNNRFLAERTGGTYSTLKVQPAELEDSGVYFCASSSGQSFPETQYFGPGTRLLVL.

The chain recombines TRBV25-1 with TRBJ2-7; TRBD1 might be the D (6 bases). Trimming took 2 bases from V and 2 from J, leaving 16 bases between them. Germline V gene data show CDR1 as MGHDK and CDR2 as SYGVNS. CDR3 length: 16 residues. The CDR3 nucleotides read TGTGCCAGCAGTGAACTATTGGTGGGACACCCCTACGAGCAGTACTTC. Encoded protein: CASSELLVGHPYEQYF.

The gene calls are TRBV10-1 and TRBJ2-1; 8 nucleotides agree with TRBD1. The CDR3 contains 14 residues. CDR1 is WNHNN and CDR2 is SYGVQD in the germline V gene (reference sequence). V was pared by 6 bases and J by 7 bases, with 8 bases of the junction left unmatched. CDR3 bases: TGCGCCAGCAGCTCCGGACAGGGAAGGAATGAGCAGTTCTTC. Translated, it gives CASSSGQGRNEQFF.

The rearrangement links TRBV24-1 to TRBJ1-2, with D possibly TRBD1 on 6 matching bases. Per germline, CDR1 KGHDR and CDR2 SFDVKD. CDR3 size: 16 residues. Trimming removed 5 bases from V and 3 bases from J, with 18 bases in between. This CDR3 reads CATSGDKRDVDYGYTF. In nucleotides, the CDR3 is TGTGCCACCAGTGGGGACAAAAGGGATGTAGACTATGGCTACACCTTC.

The gene calls are TRBV2 and TRBJ1-2; the D is unclear. The germline V gene has CDR1 SNHLY and CDR2 FYNNEI. The V end was cut by 7 bases, the J end by 3 bases, with 6 bases between. This CDR3 is built from 11 residues. The CDR3 protein is CASTPDYGYTF. CDR3 DNA sequence: TGTGCCAGCACCCCGGACTATGGCTACACCTTC.

The DNA of the CDR3 is TGTGCCAGCAGCCCCGGACAGAATGGCTACACCTTC. This encodes CASSPGQNGYTF. V and J are TRBV7-2 and TRBJ1-2; the D gene is possibly TRBD1 (6 bases). Trimming stripped 5 bases from V and 6 bases from J, with 10 bases between. CDR1 and CDR2 (germline): SGHTA, FQGNSA. The CDR3 extends over 12 amino acids.

The rearrangement uses TRBV27 and TRBJ1-1; D gene ambiguous. The CDR3 sequence is 13 residues long. CDR1 is MNHEY and CDR2 is SMNVEV in the germline V gene (reference sequence). Deletions cut 4 bases from V and 2 bases from J, with 8 bases between. Here the CDR3 reads CASSSPRNTEAFF. The CDR3 coding sequence is TGTGCCAGCAGTTCCCCGAGAAACACTGAAGCTTTCTTT.

The chain combines TRBV10-1 with TRBJ2-3; perhaps TRBD2 as D (6 bases). This CDR3 region has 13 residues. The ends were cut back, 3 bases at V and 5 bases at J, with 9 bases in the middle. Germline V gene sequence: CDR1 WNHNN, CDR2 SYGVQD (reference sequence). The CDR3 reads CASSDVREDTQYF. For the CDR3, the DNA is TGCGCCAGCAGTGACGTGCGGGAAGATACGCAGTATTTT.

The chain carries TRBV6-5 and TRBJ1-3; D ambiguous. CDR1 is MNHEY, CDR2 SVGAGI, per germline. The length of the CDR3 is 15 residues. V dropped 10 bases and J dropped 1 base, with 17 bases sitting between them. The CDR3 DNA follows: TGTGCCACCTCGAGAGAAACGAGATCTGGAAACACCATATATTTT. Translated, it gives CATSRETRSGNTIYF.

This clone is a singleton in its sample. The CDR3 spells CAWSPAGLREQFF. CDR3 DNA: TGTGCCTGGAGTCCCGCAGGACTACGGGAGCAGTTCTTC. V usage is TRBV30 and J usage is TRBJ2-1; maybe TRBD2 (6 bases). The germline CDR1 and CDR2 sequences are GTSNPN and SVGIG (reference sequence). The germline V and J ends were trimmed by 2 bases and 10 bases, with 15 bases remaining between them. This CDR3 spans 13 amino acids.

The chain is built from TRBV10-3 and TRBJ1-2; D unclear. The germline V gene has CDR1 ENHRY and CDR2 SYGVKD. The CDR3 sequence is 13 residues long. V dropped 9 bases and J dropped 5 bases, with 16 bases sitting between them. For the CDR3, the DNA is TGTGCCATTGGCCAGGTCGATTCGTATGGCTACACCTTC. This gives the protein CAIGQVDSYGYTF.

The chain has TRBV14 and TRBJ1-1; tentatively, D is TRBD1 (6 bases). V lost 1 base and J 9 bases, leaving 12 bases between the germline ends. CDR1 is SGHDN and CDR2 is FVKESK in the germline V gene. This CDR3 contains 13 residues. The CDR3 loop is CASSQVTTGQAFF. In DNA form, the CDR3 reads TGTGCCAGCAGCCAAGTAACGACAGGCCAAGCTTTCTTT.

The J gene is TRBJ1-2, the V gene TRBV18; possibly TRBD1 for D (5 bases). The V end lost 2 bases, the J end lost 4 bases, and 20 bases lay between the germline ends. The germline V gene encodes CDR1 KGHSH and CDR2 LQKENI. The CDR3 loop spans 17 amino acids. The CDR3 protein is CASSPYSLGGTFYGYTF. The CDR3 coding sequence is TGTGCCAGCTCACCATATAGTCTAGGCGGGACCTTCTATGGCTACACCTTC.